The sequence of this TCR beta chain was determined in a study of CD8 T cells in ankylosing spondylitis. Overall study results and limits: Disease-associated clones were CD8+ and fairly uncommon in peripheral blood. Reportedly, disease-linked clones are significantly enriched in ankylosing spondylitis patients' matched synovial fluid. A TCR beta motif of about 8 highly homologous variants seemed to mark ankylosing spondylitis blood.

With molecular barcodes, quantitative 5'-RACE was used to make the TCR beta libraries. TCRdb independently ran MiXCR on the 5' RACE reads; one entry per CDR3 protein. The table lists about 240,000 distinct CDR3 sequences, about 11% of them singletons. This clonotype was seen ten or more times. Its matching antigen is unknown. Sequenced sample: blood, either unsorted or a sorted T cell fraction (not recorded which). The receptor's source is a male donor with ankylosing spondylitis or in good health (not recorded which).

The CDR3 is CASSALAGIGVENIQYF. DNA of the CDR3: TGCGCCAGCAGCGCACTAGCGGGCATAGGAGTCGAAAACATTCAGTACTTC. The J gene is TRBJ2-4, the V gene TRBV5-1; 9 bases line up with TRBD2. The V and J ends lost 4 bases and 5 bases, in that order; junction bases with no gene match: 13. The CDR3 has 17 residues. Germline CDR1 SGHRS, CDR2 YFSETQ.